This is a list of T cell receptor beta chains from one sample in a study of blood T cell repertoires in COVID-19. Libraries were prepared by immunoSEQ multiplex PCR; TCRdb keeps only in-frame clonotypes and omits some of them. The sample includes about 160,000 clones, approximately 83% of them seen just once. Material for sequencing was peripheral blood. The receptors were gathered from a woman aged 55-70 years with acute or convalescent COVID-19. CDR3s include the opening cysteine and the closing phenylalanine or tryptophan. D genes are given only for firm matches. Part of the rows lack a size; the others show once, few, many or a class for expanded clones.

>TRBV7-2|NA|TRBJ2-3|TRBD1
CASSPGTGSTQYF
TGTGCCAGCAGCCCTGGGACAGGCAGTACGCAGTATTTT
>TRBV6-1|NA|TRBJ2-3|TRBD2
CASSVLAGGPGTDTQYF
TGTGCCAGCAGTGTCCTAGCGGGGGGGCCGGGCACAGATACGCAGTATTTT
>TRBV12-3/TRBV12-4|NA|TRBJ1-2|TRBD1
CASADRANYGYTF
TGTGCCAGCGCGGACAGGGCCAACTATGGCTACACCTTC
>TRBV24-1|NA|TRBJ2-3|NA
CATSETTDTQYF
TGTGCCACCAGTGAAACTACAGATACGCAGTATTTT
>TRBV6-2/TRBV6-3|once|TRBJ1-1|TRBD1
CASSSDRVTEAFF
TGTGCCAGCAGCTCCGACAGGGTCACTGAAGCTTTCTTT
>TRBV28|NA|TRBJ2-7|NA
CASTKPRGYEQYF
TGTGCCAGCACCAAACCTAGGGGCTACGAGCAGTACTTC
>TRBV5-8|few|TRBJ2-7|TRBD1
CASSLRTGTGEQYF
TGTGCCAGCAGCTTAAGGACAGGGACGGGGGAGCAGTACTTC
>TRBV19|once|TRBJ1-1|NA
CASSIDAGDGEAFF
TGTGCCAGTAGTATAGATGCGGGGGATGGTGAAGCTTTCTTT
>TRBV11-2|NA|TRBJ2-5|NA
CASSLGGPQKTQYF
TGTGCCAGCAGCTTAGGAGGTCCCCAAAAGACCCAGTACTTC
>TRBV2|NA|TRBJ2-2|NA
CASSARGTNTGELFF
TGTGCCAGCAGTGCCCGGGGGACGAACACCGGGGAGCTGTTTTTT
>TRBV15|once|TRBJ2-7|TRBD1
CATSRDSGTADRPYEQYF
TGTGCCACCAGCAGAGACTCCGGGACAGCAGACCGACCCTACGAGCAGTACTTC
>TRBV3-1/TRBV3-2|NA|TRBJ2-7|TRBD2
CASSRGTSGVYEQYF
TGTGCCAGCAGCCGAGGGACTAGCGGGGTCTACGAGCAGTACTTC
>TRBV19|NA|TRBJ1-1|NA
CASRGTDMNTEAFF
TGTGCCAGTAGAGGTACAGACATGAACACTGAAGCTTTCTTT
>TRBV28|NA|TRBJ2-3|NA
CASSLAKVANTQYF
TGTGCCAGCAGTTTAGCGAAGGTAGCAAATACGCAGTATTTT
>TRBV14|NA|TRBJ1-2|NA
CASSQGDTGSLGGYTF
TGTGCCAGCAGCCAAGGGGATACAGGGTCCCTCGGGGGCTACACCTTC
>TRBV11-3|NA|TRBJ1-1|TRBD1
CASSPRTGPTEAFF
TGTGCCAGCAGCCCACGGACAGGACCAACTGAAGCTTTCTTT
>TRBV5-5|NA|TRBJ1-6|NA
CASSLEEYYNSPLHF
TGTGCCAGCAGCTTGGAGGAGTACTATAATTCACCCCTCCACTTT
>TRBV5-4|NA|TRBJ2-3|NA
CASSWSGARSADTQYF
TGTGCCAGCAGCTGGAGTGGAGCCCGGTCGGCAGATACGCAGTATTTT
>TRBV28|few|TRBJ1-5|NA
CASSLPNQPQHF
TGTGCCAGCAGTTTACCGAATCAGCCCCAGCATTTT
>TRBV6-5|NA|TRBJ1-4|NA
CASSYTAGKKLFF
TGTGCCAGCAGTTACACGGCAGGGAAAAAACTGTTTTTT
>TRBV7-9|NA|TRBJ2-1|NA
CASSISGTRDNEQFF
TGTGCCAGCAGCATTTCCGGGACAAGAGACAATGAGCAGTTCTTC
>TRBV7-6|NA|TRBJ2-3|NA
CASSQGLNTQYF
TGTGCCAGCAGCCAGGGACTCAATACGCAGTATTTT
>TRBV28|NA|TRBJ2-5|NA
CASSSSQGGETQYF
TGTGCCAGCAGTTCGTCGCAGGGCGGAGAGACCCAGTACTTC
>TRBV18|NA|TRBJ2-1|TRBD1
CASSPPSGQGNEQFF
TGTGCCAGCTCACCACCGTCGGGACAGGGGAATGAGCAGTTCTTC
>TRBV7-9|NA|TRBJ1-6|TRBD1
CASSLEGTVSSPLHF
TGTGCCAGCAGCTTGGAGGGGACAGTATCCTCACCCCTCCACTTT
>TRBV18|NA|TRBJ1-4|TRBD1
CASSPDRDEKLFF
TGTGCCAGCTCACCCGACAGGGATGAAAAACTGTTTTTT
>TRBV6-5|NA|TRBJ1-1|NA
CASSSLTEAFF
TGTGCCAGCAGTTCCCTCACTGAAGCTTTCTTT
>TRBV27|NA|TRBJ2-7|NA
CASISHARIPTGTYEQYF
TGTGCCAGCATCTCCCATGCACGTATTCCGACAGGTACCTACGAGCAGTACTTC
>TRBV27|NA|TRBJ2-5|TRBD1
CASSPRTGQETQYF
TGTGCCAGCAGCCCCCGGACAGGGCAAGAGACCCAGTACTTC
>TRBV19|NA|TRBJ2-4|TRBD1
CASSRSGTGENIQYF
TGTGCCAGTAGTAGATCCGGGACAGGGGAAAACATTCAGTACTTC
>TRBV29-1|NA|TRBJ2-5|TRBD1
CSGSPGQGKETQYF
TGCAGCGGGTCCCCGGGACAGGGAAAAGAGACCCAGTACTTC
>TRBV19|NA|TRBJ2-1|NA
CASSMDSRGNNEQFF
TGTGCCAGTAGTATGGATTCGCGGGGTAACAATGAGCAGTTCTTC
>TRBV28|NA|TRBJ1-2|NA
CASSSRAVGYTF
TGTGCCAGCAGTTCCAGGGCGGTTGGCTACACCTTC
>TRBV5-3|few|TRBJ1-5|NA
CARSFQDSNQPQHF
TGTGCCAGAAGCTTTCAGGATAGCAATCAGCCCCAGCATTTT
>TRBV7-2|NA|TRBJ1-2|TRBD1
CASSSRTGGSHGYTF
TGTGCCAGCAGCTCCCGGACAGGGGGCTCACATGGCTACACCTTC
>TRBV5-5|NA|TRBJ2-3|TRBD2
CASSLGRVTDTQYF
TGTGCCAGCAGCCTCGGGAGGGTCACAGATACGCAGTATTTT
>TRBV7-2|NA|TRBJ1-1|NA
CASSKQRDTEAFF
TGTGCCAGCAGCAAACAGCGGGACACTGAAGCTTTCTTT
>TRBV27|NA|TRBJ2-1|NA
CASSLATGYEQFF
TGTGCCAGCAGTTTAGCTACAGGGTATGAGCAGTTCTTC
>TRBV24-1|NA|TRBJ2-5|NA
CATSDFTDSYQETQYF
TGTGCCACCAGTGATTTCACTGACTCGTACCAAGAGACCCAGTACTTC
>TRBV5-6|NA|TRBJ2-3|TRBD1
CASSSLGQSTDTQYF
TGTGCCAGCAGCTCACTGGGACAGAGCACAGATACGCAGTATTTT
>TRBV6-1|NA|TRBJ2-5|NA
CASSEVAQETQYF
TGTGCCAGCAGTGAAGTGGCCCAAGAGACCCAGTACTTC
>TRBV5-1|NA|TRBJ2-5|TRBD1
CASSPSLDRVGKTQYF
TGCGCCAGCAGCCCTTCACTGGACAGGGTCGGGAAGACCCAGTACTTC
>TRBV5-4|NA|TRBJ2-5|NA
CASSLAIDQETQYF
TGTGCCAGCAGCCTAGCGATCGACCAAGAGACCCAGTACTTC
>TRBV19|once|TRBJ2-5|TRBD2
CASSIRLAGGKETQYF
TGTGCCAGTAGTATACGGCTAGCGGGGGGTAAAGAGACCCAGTACTTC
>TRBV4-3|NA|TRBJ1-2|TRBD1
CASSQVPGGGYTF
TGCGCCAGCAGCCAAGTCCCAGGGGGCGGCTACACCTTC
>TRBV5-4|NA|TRBJ2-2|TRBD1
CASSSNRGFTGELFF
TGTGCCAGCAGCTCGAACAGGGGGTTCACCGGGGAGCTGTTTTTT
>TRBV19|NA|TRBJ2-7|NA
CASSYIGGYEQYF
TGTGCCAGTAGCTATATAGGAGGCTACGAGCAGTACTTC
>TRBV7-9|NA|TRBJ1-2|TRBD1
CASSFGTGGNYGYTF
TGTGCCAGCAGCTTTGGTACAGGGGGTAACTATGGCTACACCTTC
>TRBV19|NA|TRBJ1-2|NA
CASSIEGVGYTF
TGTGCCAGTAGTATAGAAGGGGTTGGCTACACCTTC
>TRBV29-1|NA|TRBJ1-2|NA
CSVEGRSNYGYTF
TGCAGCGTTGAAGGCCGGAGTAACTATGGCTACACCTTC
>TRBV4-2|NA|TRBJ2-3|TRBD2
CASSQNPSGGGVADTQYF
TGTGCCAGCAGCCAAAACCCTAGCGGGGGCGGGGTGGCAGATACGCAGTATTTT
>TRBV7-3|NA|TRBJ1-2|TRBD1
CASSPHRGQGYTF
TGTGCCAGCAGCCCCCACAGGGGGCAAGGCTACACCTTC
>TRBV5-1|once|TRBJ2-1|TRBD2
CASSFLAGASYNEQFF
TGCGCCAGCAGCTTTCTAGCGGGGGCCTCCTACAATGAGCAGTTCTTC
>TRBV29-1|NA|TRBJ2-1|TRBD2
CSVDVRPGGTYNEQFF
TGCAGCGTCGATGTCCGACCGGGGGGTACCTACAATGAGCAGTTCTTC